The 12 T cell receptor beta chains presented below share a single source sample, sequenced in a study of T-cell reconstitution after alpha-beta-depleted transplantation in children. A TCRbeta library incorporating unique molecular identifiers was prepared. TCRdb recomputed calls from the PCR reads with MiXCR, one row per CDR3 protein. This sample carries 200,000 to 300,000 distinct CDR3 sequences, around 12% of them seen once, and the ten largest clones take around 3%. Material: PBMCs from the stem cell graft donor, obtained from the stem cell graft. Source of these receptors: a human donor who donated a stem cell graft to a child with acute lymphoblastic leukemia.

The sample holds a few counts of this clonotype. The gene calls are TRBV19 and TRBJ1-1; tentative D call: TRBD1 (5 bases). Germline CDR1 reads LNHDA; CDR2 reads SQIVND (reference sequence). The CDR3 extends over 14 amino acids. Deletions cut 3 bases from V and 11 bases from J, with 19 bases between. CDR3 coding DNA: TGTGCCAGTAGTATCGGGATTTTGCGGGGGAGTGCTTTCTTT. Translated, it gives CASSIGILRGSAFF.

This clonotype was seen ten or more times. The chain has TRBV20-1 and TRBJ2-2; no reliable D call. The CDR3 is made up of 15 amino acids. The germline CDR1 and CDR2 sequences are DFQATT and SNEGSKA (reference sequence). Trimming stripped 4 bases from V and 5 bases from J, with 17 bases between. The CDR3 is CSANVPGSRTGELFF. CDR3 nucleotides: TGCAGTGCTAATGTTCCAGGCTCTCGTACCGGGGAGCTGTTTTTT.

This clonotype showed up many times. This chain connects TRBV20-1 to TRBJ2-5; the match to TRBD2 covers 11 bases. CDR3 length: 15 amino acids. Germline CDR1 reads DFQATT; CDR2 reads SNEGSKA (reference sequence). V lost 4 bases to trimming and J lost 2 bases; unmatched junction nucleotides: 6. In nucleotides, the CDR3 is TGCAGTGCTACCGGGACTAGCGGACTTCAAGAGACCCAGTACTTC. It translates to CSATGTSGLQETQYF.

This clonotype has a count of ten or more. The chain couples TRBV5-1 to TRBJ2-1; the match to TRBD1 covers 9 bases. The CDR3 length is 15 residues. Germline V gene lookup returns CDR1 SGHRS and CDR2 YFSETQ. After removal of 2 bases from V and 2 bases from J, the junction contained 2 bases not matched to a gene. The CDR3 region has the DNA TGCGCCAGCAGCTTAACAGGGGGCGCCTACAATGAGCAGTTCTTC. Translating it yields CASSLTGGAYNEQFF. Full variable domain (rest looked up from reference TRBV5-1 and TRBJ2-1): KAGVTQTPRYLIKTRGQQVTLSCSPISGHRSVSWYQQTPGQGLQFLFEYFSETQRNKGNFPGRFSGRQFSNSRSEMNVSTLELGDSALYLCASSLTGGAYNEQFFGPGTRLTVL.

A remark on this clonotype: Possible read error: a much larger clone is one base away. The conserved phenylalanine or tryptophan normally closing the CDR3 is absent here, so this likely arose from a read error. This chain joins TRBV20-1 and TRBJ2-7; weak D call: TRBD2 (6 bases). Per the germline V gene, CDR1 is DFQATT and CDR2 is SNEGSKA (reference sequence). This CDR3 has 12 residues. The V and J ends lost 2 bases and 3 bases respectively, with 8 bases between them. In DNA, the CDR3 is TGCAGTGCTAGAAAAGCGGGCTACGAGCAGTACTCC. Amino acid sequence: CSARKAGYEQYS.

This clonotype was detected many times. The V gene is TRBV12-3 or TRBV12-4, the J gene TRBJ1-5; no clear D gene. The V end was cut by 2 bases, the J end by 4 bases, with 6 bases between. The CDR3 consists of 13 residues. CDR3: CASSLTPNQPQHF. Written as DNA, the CDR3 is TGTGCCAGCAGTTTAACACCAAATCAGCCCCAGCATTTT.

This clonotype was seen ten or more times. This chain uses TRBV6-5 with TRBJ1-2; 8 nucleotides agree with TRBD1. The trim removed 4 bases at V and 3 bases at J, leaving 7 bases unmatched. CDR3 size: 15 residues. Germline V lookup: CDR1 MNHEY, CDR2 SVGAGI. The CDR3, as DNA: TGTGCCAGCAGTTCCTACGACAGGGGTGACTATGGCTACACCTTC. It is translated as CASSSYDRGDYGYTF.

This clonotype was found many times. This chain joins TRBV2 and TRBJ2-1; unclear D gene. CDR1 and CDR2 (germline): SNHLY, FYNNEI. CDR3 length equals 10 residues. With 8 bases removed from V and 8 bases from J, the gap between germline ends came to 7 bases. The CDR3 is CASPPDEQFF. CDR3 nucleotide sequence: TGTGCCAGCCCCCCGGATGAGCAGTTCTTC.

This clonotype has ten or more counts. V is TRBV7-2 and J is TRBJ1-5; D gene uncertain. Germline V gene sequence: CDR1 SGHTA, CDR2 FQGNSA. V lost 1 base, J lost 3 bases, and 7 bases lay in between. This CDR3 comprises 14 residues. CDR3 sequence: CASSLDGFNQPQHF. For the CDR3, the DNA is TGTGCCAGCAGCTTAGATGGTTTCAATCAGCCCCAGCATTTT.

This clonotype was counted ten times or more. The rearrangement joins TRBV20-1 to TRBJ2-5; D perhaps matches TRBD1 (6 bases). The CDR3 consists of 17 residues. V was clipped by 0 bases and J by 4 bases, with 21 bases between them. CDR1 and CDR2 from the germline V gene are DFQATT and SNEGSKA (reference sequence). This CDR3 is CSAREHRDAWVRETQYF. The CDR3 coding sequence is TGCAGTGCTAGAGAACACAGGGATGCCTGGGTTAGAGAGACCCAGTACTTC.

The chain has TRBV7-9 and TRBJ2-5, with D possibly matching TRBD2 (5 bases). Germline CDR1 and CDR2: SEHNR and FQNEAQ (reference sequence). There are 14 residues in the CDR3. V was cut by 1 base and J by 0 bases, with 6 bases left in between. The CDR3 DNA reads as TGTGCCAGCAGCTTAGACGGGGACCAAGAGACCCAGTACTTC. It encodes CASSLDGDQETQYF.

This clonotype was observed at least ten times. The CDR3 is CASSLEAGMDSPLHF. The CDR3 DNA is TGTGCCAGCAGTTTGGAGGCAGGGATGGATTCACCCCTCCACTTT. The chain combines TRBV12-3 or TRBV12-4 with TRBJ1-6; D might be TRBD1 (5 bases). The CDR3 has 15 residues. V shed 3 bases and J shed 8 bases, with 14 bases lying between them.